This T cell receptor beta chain was retrieved from a study of OX40 agonist ivuxolimab in advanced cancers. The method was immunoSEQ multiplex PCR; TCRdb's version includes in-frame clones alone and lacks a portion of them. The sample carries around 80,000 clones, roughly 89% recorded once. The CDR3 contains 13 residues. V lost 3 bases to trimming and J lost 5 bases, with 8 bases between them. The germline CDR1 and CDR2 sequences are ENHRY and SYGVKD. This receptor was identified in an adult with an advanced solid tumor such as melanoma, head and neck, liver or kidney cancer. Sequences were derived from CD4+ or CD8+ T cells sorted from blood, sampled in a trial of the OX40 agonist ivuxolimab. The chain joins TRBV10-3 to TRBJ1-5; tentatively, D is TRBD1 (5 bases). The CDR3 coding sequence is TGTGCCATCAGTGATGGGACCCATCAGCCCCAGCATTTT. The encoded protein is CAISDGTHQPQHF.